This entry lists 24 T cell receptor beta chains sequenced from one sample in a study of T cell responses to AZD1222 COVID-19 vaccine. This table comes from immunoSEQ multiplex PCR, and its TCRdb copy is limited to in-frame clones, with some not included. Among about 94,000 clones listed, 75% to 90% were seen once. Here the sequenced sample was peripheral blood, taken 28 days after the second AZD1222 dose. Source of these receptors: an adult who received the AZD1222 COVID-19 vaccine.

The V gene is TRBV29-1, the J gene TRBJ2-3; possible D gene TRBD2, 5 bases. Germline V gene data show CDR1 as SQVTM and CDR2 as ANQGSEA. V dropped 7 bases and J dropped 4 bases, with 12 bases sitting between them. The CDR3 is made up of 12 amino acids. CDR3 nucleotides: TGCAGCGGAGGGATCGGGGCAGATACGCAGTATTTT. Its translation: CSGGIGADTQYF.

The chain combines TRBV11-2 with TRBJ1-3; D is ambiguous. The CDR3 totals 13 residues. The V end was cut by 3 bases, the J end by 3 bases, with 6 bases between. CDR1 and CDR2 from the germline V gene are SGHAT and FQNNGV. CDR3 sequence (DNA): TGTGCCAGCAGCTTGCCCAGTGGAAACACCATATATTTT. Translated, it gives CASSLPSGNTIYF.

The chain couples TRBV19 to TRBJ1-2; 9 positions match TRBD1. This CDR3 comprises 15 residues. Trimming removed 2 bases from V and 8 bases from J; junction bases left unmatched: 9. Germline values: CDR1 LNHDA, CDR2 SQIVND (reference sequence). The CDR3 DNA sequence: TGTGCCAGTAGTATAACGGGGGGGACAGGGAAAGGCTACACCTTC. It translates to CASSITGGTGKGYTF. Using reference TRBV19 and TRBJ1-2 for the parts outside the CDR3, the full variable domain is DGGITQSPKYLFRKEGQNVTLSCEQNLNHDAMYWYRQDPGQGLRLIYYSQIVNDFQKGDIAEGYSVSREKKESFPLTVTSAQKNPTAFYLCASSITGGTGKGYTFGSGTRLTVV.

The chain links TRBV27 to TRBJ2-7, with D perhaps assigned TRBD1 or TRBD2 (5 bases each). The CDR3 runs 17 residues. V was pared by 3 bases and J by 4 bases, with 22 bases between. Germline-derived CDR1 and CDR2 are MNHEY and SMNVEV (reference sequence). In nucleotides, the CDR3 is TGTGCCAGCAGTTTTTGGGATCTTCTTACGGGGCGTTACGAGCAGTACTTC. This translates into CASSFWDLLTGRYEQYF.

The chain couples TRBV18 to TRBJ2-7; D gene uncertain. Germline-derived CDR1 and CDR2 are KGHSH and LQKENI. V lost 2 bases and J lost 6, with 8 bases in between. The CDR3 contains 12 residues. The CDR3 sequence is CASSPAGPEQYF. In DNA, the CDR3 is TGTGCCAGCTCACCAGCAGGACCCGAGCAGTACTTC.

This clone was observed a single time. This rearrangement joins TRBV2 to TRBJ2-7, with a tentative D call TRBD1 (6 bases). Trimming cost V 2 bases and J 2 bases, with 13 bases left between them. Germline V gives CDR1 SNHLY, CDR2 FYNNEI. This CDR3 is built from 15 residues. The CDR3 DNA reads TGTGCCAGCAGTGAATTCGCAGGGGCAACCTACGAGCAGTACTTC. This encodes CASSEFAGATYEQYF.

CDR3 coding DNA: TGTGCCACCAGTGATAGGAAAGACAGGACCACAGATACGCAGTATTTT. It encodes CATSDRKDRTTDTQYF. The chain uses TRBV24-1 and TRBJ2-3, with D possibly matching TRBD1 (6 bases). This CDR3 has 16 residues. The germline V gene encodes CDR1 KGHDR and CDR2 SFDVKD. Trimming left V 3 bases short and J 2 bases short, with 14 bases between.

V usage is TRBV5-6 and J usage is TRBJ1-6, with D possibly being TRBD1 (5 bases). The CDR3 has 14 amino acids. Trimming removed 4 bases from V and 7 bases from J, with 12 bases in between. Per the germline V gene, CDR1 is SGHDT and CDR2 is YYEEEE. CDR3 DNA sequence: TGTGCCAGCAGCCTGGAGGCAGGGAATTCACCCCTCCACTTT. Its translation is CASSLEAGNSPLHF.

V and J are TRBV18 and TRBJ1-6, with TRBD1 matching over 10 bases. Per germline, CDR1 KGHSH and CDR2 LQKENI. This CDR3 has 15 residues. The J segment lost 7 bases and the V segment lost 7 bases, leaving 7 bases of the junction unmatched. CDR3 in amino acids: CASLLPGQGNSPLHF. The CDR3 DNA reads TGTGCCAGCTTATTGCCGGGACAGGGGAATTCACCCCTCCACTTT.

This chain links TRBV11-2 with TRBJ2-7, with a possible D match to TRBD2 (6 bases). Trimming stripped 5 bases from V and 6 bases from J, with 14 bases between. The V gene's germline CDR1 is SGHAT and CDR2 FQNNGV. The CDR3 loop spans 13 amino acids. CDR3 protein: CASSTGAGTEQYF. As DNA, the CDR3 is TGTGCCAGCAGCACTGGGGCGGGGACCGAGCAGTACTTC.

On this clone itself: One junction end does not reproduce the germline sequence, and a read error may be involved. V usage is TRBV7-7 and J usage is TRBJ2-2, with 11 bases that match TRBD2. The germline V gene has CDR1 SSHAT and CDR2 FNYEAQ (reference sequence). The CDR3 spans 16 residues. The CDR3 loop reads CASSHGTSGNTGELFF. The DNA of the CDR3 is TGTGCTAGCAGCCATGGGACTAGCGGGAACACCGGGGAGCTGTTTTTT.

DNA of the CDR3: TGTGCCAGCAGTGACAGGGCCACATCACCCCTCCACTTT. This encodes CASSDRATSPLHF. The gene calls are TRBV25-1 and TRBJ1-6, with D possibly being TRBD1 (5 bases). Trimming cost V 3 bases and J 10 bases, with 10 bases left between them. Germline CDR1 reads MGHDK; CDR2 reads SYGVNS. There are 13 residues in the CDR3.

The chain has TRBV10-2 and TRBJ2-1, with 7 bases aligning to TRBD1. Germline V gene lookup returns CDR1 WSHSY and CDR2 SAAADI. V gave up 4 bases and J gave up 3 bases; unmatched junction bases: 3. CDR3 length equals 14 residues. In nucleotides, the CDR3 is TGCGCCAGCAGTGGTTGGGACAGCTACAATGAGCAGTTCTTC. This translates into CASSGWDSYNEQFF.

The V call is TRBV9, the J call TRBJ2-1, with TRBD2 matching over 7 bases. The V and J ends lost 3 bases and 7 bases, in that order; junction bases with no gene match: 16. The CDR3 is 17 amino acids. Germline CDR1 reads SGDLS; CDR2 reads YYNGEE. The CDR3 is CASSGSLGGGDQNEQFF. The CDR3 DNA sequence: TGTGCCAGCAGCGGGAGCTTGGGCGGGGGAGACCAAAATGAGCAGTTCTTC. The complete variable domain, with remaining parts taken from reference TRBV9 and TRBJ2-1, reads DSGVTQTPKHLITATGQRVTLRCSPRSGDLSVYWYQQSLDQGLQFLIQYYNGEERAKGNILERFSAQQFPDLHSELNLSSLELGDSALYFCASSGSLGGGDQNEQFFGPGTRLTVL.

The V call is TRBV10-3, the J call TRBJ1-2; 12 bases fit TRBD1. The trim removed 0 bases at V and 11 bases at J, leaving 4 bases unmatched. Germline V CDR1 and CDR2: ENHRY, SYGVKD. The CDR3 has 14 amino acids. The CDR3 DNA follows: TGTGCCATCAGTGAGTCTGGGACAGGGGGCTTTTACACCTTC. Residues: CAISESGTGGFYTF.

The chain has TRBV2 and TRBJ2-7; 10 nucleotides agree with TRBD1. Looked up from germline, CDR1 is SNHLY and CDR2 is FYNNEI. V was clipped by 8 bases and J by 6 bases; unmatched bases: 7. The CDR3 spans 13 residues. The CDR3 bases are TGTGCCAGCGCTGGGACAGGGGAAGGCGAGCAGTACTTC. Amino acids: CASAGTGEGEQYF.

This chain joins TRBV2 and TRBJ1-2; 8 nucleotides agree with TRBD1. In germline, CDR1 is SNHLY, CDR2 FYNNEI. This CDR3 has 16 residues. J was trimmed by 4 bases and V by 5 bases; bases with no gene match: 12. CDR3 protein: CASSPLGQGSIYGYTF. The CDR3 DNA is TGTGCCAGCAGTCCCCTCGGACAGGGTAGCATCTATGGCTACACCTTC.

Worth noting for this clone: Other DNA sequences within the sample encode an identical CDR3. The chain joins TRBV10-3 to TRBJ1-2; D unclear. Trimming took off 2 bases at V and 2 bases at J, with 6 bases between the two ends. Per germline, CDR1 ENHRY and CDR2 SYGVKD. The CDR3 is 13 amino acids. The CDR3 is CAISETLNYGYTF. The CDR3 DNA is TGTGCCATCAGTGAGACACTGAACTATGGCTACACCTTC.

V gene TRBV15 combines with J gene TRBJ2-1; tentative D call: TRBD2 (6 bases). This CDR3 is built from 16 residues. The germline V and J ends were trimmed by 1 base and 4 bases, with 14 bases remaining between them. Germline CDR1 reads LNHNV; CDR2 reads YYDKDF (reference sequence). The DNA for the CDR3 is TGTGCCACCAGCAGAGGCGTACTAGCATCATACAATGAGCAGTTCTTC. This codes for CATSRGVLASYNEQFF. The variable domain in full, completed from reference TRBV15 and TRBJ2-1, reads DAMVIQNPRYQVTQFGKPVTLSCSQTLNHNVMYWYQQKSSQAPKLLFHYYDKDFNNEADTPDNFQSRRPNTSFCFLDIRSPGLGDTAMYLCATSRGVLASYNEQFFGPGTRLTVL.

The rearrangement links TRBV24-1 to TRBJ2-2; 9 nucleotides agree with TRBD1. Germline V gives CDR1 KGHDR, CDR2 SFDVKD. The trim removed 2 bases at V and 0 bases at J, leaving 0 bases unmatched. This CDR3 has 16 amino acids. The DNA for the CDR3 is TGTGCCACCAGTGATTGGACAGGGGCGAACACCGGGGAGCTGTTTTTT. Its translation is CATSDWTGANTGELFF.

The V gene is TRBV5-4, the J gene TRBJ1-2, with D possibly matching TRBD1 (6 bases). The V and J ends lost 0 bases and 4 bases respectively, with 13 bases between them. Germline CDR1 is SGHNT and CDR2 is YYREEE (reference sequence). There are 15 residues in the CDR3. DNA for the CDR3: TGTGCCAGCAGCTTGGGTTTCGGGGGCGGCTATGGCTACACCTTC. It translates to CASSLGFGGGYGYTF.

The chain links TRBV19 to TRBJ1-1, with no clear D. The germline V and J ends were trimmed by 6 bases and 4 bases, with 21 bases remaining between them. Germline-derived CDR1 and CDR2 are LNHDA and SQIVND (reference sequence). The CDR3 is made up of 16 amino acids. The chain's CDR3 is CASSPVKANLGTEAFF. The CDR3 DNA sequence: TGTGCCAGTAGCCCGGTAAAGGCGAACCTTGGCACTGAAGCTTTCTTT. The full variable domain, rest sourced from reference TRBV19 and TRBJ1-1, is DGGITQSPKYLFRKEGQNVTLSCEQNLNHDAMYWYRQDPGQGLRLIYYSQIVNDFQKGDIAEGYSVSREKKESFPLTVTSAQKNPTAFYLCASSPVKANLGTEAFFGQGTRLTVV.

The J gene is TRBJ2-2, the V gene TRBV4-3; weak D call: TRBD1 (5 bases). This CDR3 contains 14 residues. Trimming removed 6 bases from V and 6 bases from J, with 14 bases in between. Germline CDR1 and CDR2: LGHNA and YSLEER. CDR3 region: CASRAQGFSGELFF. The CDR3 region has the DNA TGCGCCAGCAGAGCCCAGGGATTTTCCGGGGAGCTGTTTTTT.

The chain combines TRBV12-3 or TRBV12-4 with TRBJ2-5, with D perhaps TRBD1 (5 bases). The CDR3 loop spans 13 amino acids. V lost 1 base, J lost 7 bases, and 10 bases lay in between. CDR3 amino acids: CASSLGQGRTQYF. The DNA of the CDR3 is TGTGCCAGCAGTTTAGGGCAGGGAAGGACCCAGTACTTC.